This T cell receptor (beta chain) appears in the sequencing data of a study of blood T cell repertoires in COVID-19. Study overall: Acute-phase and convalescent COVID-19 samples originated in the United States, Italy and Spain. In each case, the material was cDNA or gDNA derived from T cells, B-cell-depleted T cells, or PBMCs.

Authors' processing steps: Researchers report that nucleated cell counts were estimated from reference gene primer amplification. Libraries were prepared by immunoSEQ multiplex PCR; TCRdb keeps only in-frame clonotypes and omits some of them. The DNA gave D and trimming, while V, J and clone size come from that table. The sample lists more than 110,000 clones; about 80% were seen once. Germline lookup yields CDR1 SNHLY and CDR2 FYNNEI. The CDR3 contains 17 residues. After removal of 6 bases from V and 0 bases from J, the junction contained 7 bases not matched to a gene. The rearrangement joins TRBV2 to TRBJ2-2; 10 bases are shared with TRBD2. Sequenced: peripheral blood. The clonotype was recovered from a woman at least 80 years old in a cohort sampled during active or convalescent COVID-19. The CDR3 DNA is TGTGCCAGCAGCGGCGTAGCGGGGGGAACGAACACCGGGGAGCTGTTTTTT. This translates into CASSGVAGGTNTGELFF.